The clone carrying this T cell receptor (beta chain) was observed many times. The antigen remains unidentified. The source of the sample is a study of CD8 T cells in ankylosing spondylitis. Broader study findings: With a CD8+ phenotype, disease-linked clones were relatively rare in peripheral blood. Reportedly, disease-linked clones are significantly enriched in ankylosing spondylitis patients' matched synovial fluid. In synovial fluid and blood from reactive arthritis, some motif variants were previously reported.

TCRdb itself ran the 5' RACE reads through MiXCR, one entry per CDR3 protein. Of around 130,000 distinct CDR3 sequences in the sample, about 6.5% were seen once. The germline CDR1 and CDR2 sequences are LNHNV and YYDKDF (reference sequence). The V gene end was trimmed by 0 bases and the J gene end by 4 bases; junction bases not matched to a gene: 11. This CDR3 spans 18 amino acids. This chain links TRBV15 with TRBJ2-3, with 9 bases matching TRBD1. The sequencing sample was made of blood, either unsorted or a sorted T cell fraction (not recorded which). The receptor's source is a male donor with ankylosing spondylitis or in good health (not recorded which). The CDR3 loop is CATSRDTAGQGRSDTQYF. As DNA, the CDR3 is TGTGCCACCAGCAGAGATACGGCGGGACAGGGCCGGTCAGATACGCAGTATTTT.